What follows is one T cell receptor (beta chain) and its context. Assay used: immunoSEQ multiplex PCR; TCRdb lists only in-frame clones, some missing. The sample lists fewer than 90,000 clones; about 93% were seen once. The CDR3 totals 12 residues. Per germline, CDR1 SNHLY and CDR2 FYNNEI. Trimming removed 7 bases from V and 5 bases from J, with 9 bases in between. This entry belongs to a study of technical replicates of blood from four donors. The sample consisted of T cells isolated from PBMCs. This TCR was recovered from a human donor in good health. The rearrangement links TRBV2 to TRBJ2-1; weak D call: TRBD2 (6 bases). The CDR3 loop reads CASKEGNNEQFF. In nucleotides, the CDR3 is TGTGCCAGCAAGGAGGGGAACAATGAGCAGTTCTTC.